These 30 T cell receptor beta chains originate from one sample sequenced in a study of PD-1 blockade in mismatch repair-deficient tumors. Sequenced by immunoSEQ multiplex PCR; TCRdb stores in-frame clones only, minus some. The sample includes about 49,000 clones, over 75% of them seen just once. The specimen was PBMCs, collected before pembrolizumab treatment. Receptor source: an adult with mismatch repair-deficient cancer.

This clone was counted once. The genes are TRBV5-1 and TRBJ2-2; D unresolved. Germline V gives CDR1 SGHRS, CDR2 YFSETQ. This CDR3 contains 12 residues. Trimming stripped 2 bases from V and 7 bases from J, with 6 bases between. This CDR3 is CASSFILGELFF. The CDR3 DNA follows: TGCGCCAGCAGCTTCATACTCGGGGAGCTGTTTTTT.

The sample holds one count of this clone. The V gene is TRBV11-3, the J gene TRBJ1-5; tentative D call: TRBD1 (6 bases). This CDR3 comprises 19 residues. Per the germline V gene, CDR1 is SGHNT and CDR2 is YENEEA. V lost 1 base, J lost 0 bases, and 19 bases lay in between. The CDR3 DNA sequence: TGTGCCAGCAGCTTAGGCGTCGGTGACAGGCTCGATAGCAATCAGCCCCAGCATTTT. Its protein is CASSLGVGDRLDSNQPQHF.

This chain connects TRBV27 to TRBJ2-7, with 7 bases lining up with TRBD2. Germline trimming cut 6 bases from V and 3 bases from J; bases unmatched to any gene: 11. The CDR3 consists of 15 residues. Germline V CDR1 and CDR2: MNHEY, SMNVEV (reference sequence). This CDR3 is CASRSPTSTGYEQYF. Written as DNA, the CDR3 is TGTGCCAGCAGATCCCCGACTAGCACGGGCTACGAGCAGTACTTC.

The chain carries TRBV5-4 and TRBJ2-7; 9 nucleotides match TRBD2. V lost 4 bases, J lost 5 bases, and 10 bases stayed unmatched. CDR1 SGHNT and CDR2 YYREEE come from the germline V gene (reference sequence). This CDR3 spans 15 amino acids. The CDR3 DNA is TGTGCCAGCAGCCCCGGAGCGGGAGGAGGAGACGAGCAGTACTTC. Encoded protein: CASSPGAGGGDEQYF.

There are a few counts of this clone. The chain links TRBV18 to TRBJ2-7; tentative D call: TRBD2 (5 bases). This CDR3 spans 14 amino acids. Germline lookup yields CDR1 KGHSH and CDR2 LQKENI. The germline V and J ends were trimmed by 1 base and 5 bases, with 12 bases remaining between them. The CDR3 sequence is CASSPLTTSDEQYF. CDR3 coding DNA: TGTGCCAGCTCACCACTGACTACGAGCGACGAGCAGTACTTC.

The gene calls are TRBV10-1 and TRBJ2-3; unclear D gene. This CDR3 spans 14 amino acids. The ends were cut back, 2 bases at V and 0 bases at J, with 6 bases in the middle. Germline lookup yields CDR1 WNHNN and CDR2 SYGVQD (reference sequence). DNA of the CDR3: TGCGCCAGCAGTGAGCTGGCTAGCACAGATACGCAGTATTTT. Translation: CASSELASTDTQYF.

The chain links TRBV6-6 to TRBJ1-1; D gene ambiguous. The CDR3 is 12 residues long. Trimming cost V 2 bases and J 7 bases, with 8 bases left between them. Germline-derived CDR1 and CDR2 are MNHNY and SVGAGI (reference sequence). The CDR3 DNA follows: TGTGCCAGCAGTTACACCCAGTATGAAGCTTTCTTT. Residues: CASSYTQYEAFF.

The chain is built from TRBV15 and TRBJ2-2, with 8 bases that match TRBD1. The V gene's germline CDR1 is LNHNV and CDR2 YYDKDF (reference sequence). This CDR3 region has 16 residues. The junction had 5 bases not matched to a gene; V was cut back by 3 bases and J by 2 bases. CDR3 DNA sequence: TGTGCCACCAGCAGCGGGACAGGTGGCAACACCGGGGAGCTGTTTTTT. Translating gives CATSSGTGGNTGELFF.

CDR3 sequence (DNA): TGTGCTAGTGTTCGGGGGGGAAACACTGAAGCTTTCTTT. It yields the protein CASVRGGNTEAFF. The chain couples TRBV12-5 to TRBJ1-1; a possible D gene is TRBD1 (5 bases). Germline CDR1 and CDR2: LGHNT and FRNRAP. Trimming stripped 7 bases from V and 2 bases from J, with 11 bases between. This CDR3 has 13 amino acids. Drawing the rest from reference TRBV12-5 and TRBJ1-1, the complete variable domain is DARVTQTPRHKVTEMGQEVTMRCQPILGHNTVFWYRQTMMQGLELLAYFRNRAPLDDSGMPKDRFSAEMPDATLATLKIQPSEPRDSAVYFCASVRGGNTEAFFGQGTRLTVV.

This clone was counted a few times. The chain couples TRBV14 to TRBJ2-5; no clear D gene. Trimming removed 3 bases from V and 5 bases from J, with 10 bases in between. Germline V gene lookup returns CDR1 SGHDN and CDR2 FVKESK. The CDR3 has 13 residues. The CDR3 nucleotides are TGTGCCAGCAGCCAGAACGTTTGGGAGACCCAGTACTTC. Residues: CASSQNVWETQYF. The full variable domain, completed using reference TRBV14 and TRBJ2-5, is EAGVTQFPSHSVIEKGQTVTLRCDPISGHDNLYWYRRVMGKEIKFLLHFVKESKQDESGMPNNRFLAERTGGTYSTLKVQPAELEDSGVYFCASSQNVWETQYFGPGTRLLVL.

V and J are TRBV6-6 and TRBJ2-2; 9 positions match TRBD1. The CDR3 contains 15 residues. Trimming removed 7 bases from V and 2 bases from J; junction bases left unmatched: 5. Germline V gene data show CDR1 as MNHNY and CDR2 as SVGAGI (reference sequence). The CDR3, as DNA: TGTGCCAGCACCGGGACAGGGCGCAACACCGGGGAGCTGTTTTTT. Translated: CASTGTGRNTGELFF.

In the case of this clone: Germline is not matched at one junction end, which may reflect a read error. The J gene is TRBJ2-5, the V gene TRBV7-7; TRBD2 matches at 7 bases. CDR1 is SSHAT, CDR2 FNYEAQ, per germline (reference sequence). CDR3 length equals 15 residues. DNA for the CDR3: TGTGCTAGCAGCTCCGGGGCGGGGGACCAAGAGACCCAGTACTTC. Translation gives CASSSGAGDQETQYF.

This chain uses TRBV9 with TRBJ1-4; tentatively, D is TRBD1 (6 bases). V shed 1 base and J shed 8 bases, with 15 bases lying between them. Germline CDR1 and CDR2: SGDLS and YYNGEE. CDR3 length equals 15 residues. Here the CDR3 reads CASSVRGASGEKLFF. CDR3 nucleotide sequence: TGTGCCAGCAGCGTAAGGGGGGCCTCAGGGGAAAAACTGTTTTTT.

The chain combines TRBV6-6 with TRBJ1-2; unclear D gene. V gave up 0 bases and J gave up 0 bases, with 5 bases separating them. The V gene's germline CDR1 is MNHNY and CDR2 SVGAGI (reference sequence). The CDR3 totals 14 residues. The CDR3 protein is CASSYSPTNYGYTF. The CDR3 region has the DNA TGTGCCAGCAGTTACTCGCCAACTAACTATGGCTACACCTTC.

This clone occurred once. This chain joins TRBV29-1 and TRBJ2-1; 7 nucleotides match TRBD1. This CDR3 is 12 amino acids long. Germline CDR1 reads SQVTM; CDR2 reads ANQGSEA. After removal of 7 bases from V and 5 bases from J, the junction contained 5 bases not matched to a gene. In nucleotides, the CDR3 is TGCAGCGCCGACAGGGACCACAATGAGCAGTTCTTC. This codes for CSADRDHNEQFF.

This clone has a handful of counts. The chain carries TRBV5-6 and TRBJ2-7; 12 bases line up with TRBD2. CDR3 length equals 14 residues. Trimming removed 4 bases from V and 3 bases from J; junction bases left unmatched: 2. Germline V gene data show CDR1 as SGHDT and CDR2 as YYEEEE. This chain's CDR3 is CASSTGLAGYEQYF. The CDR3 nucleotides read TGTGCCAGCAGCACGGGACTAGCGGGCTACGAGCAGTACTTC.

The CDR3 is CASSGIVDTQYF. CDR3 in DNA: TGTGCCAGCAGCGGCATCGTGGATACGCAGTATTTT. V is TRBV9 and J is TRBJ2-3; D ambiguous. From germline, CDR1 is SGDLS and CDR2 YYNGEE. This CDR3 contains 12 residues. Between the trimmed V and J ends, which lost 3 bases and 6 bases, there was a span of 8 bases.

This rearrangement joins TRBV5-6 to TRBJ1-5, with D possibly matching TRBD1 (5 bases). The V gene lost 4 bases and the J gene lost 4 bases, with 12 bases spanning the gap. This CDR3 comprises 14 residues. Germline V gene lookup returns CDR1 SGHDT and CDR2 YYEEEE. As DNA, the CDR3 is TGTGCCAGCAGCCCCGGGGGGATGAATCAGCCCCAGCATTTT. This encodes CASSPGGMNQPQHF.

This chain connects TRBV5-5 to TRBJ2-1, with 12 positions matching TRBD2. CDR1 SGHKS and CDR2 YYEKEE come from the germline V gene (reference sequence). Trimming cost V 4 bases and J 7 bases; bases outside gene matches: 9. This CDR3 comprises 16 residues. The CDR3 DNA is TGTGCCAGCAGCGTACGACTAGCGGGAGCTAAAAATGAGCAGTTCTTC. Translated, it gives CASSVRLAGAKNEQFF.

This sequence joins TRBV5-1 and TRBJ2-2, with D maybe TRBD2 (5 bases). Trimming cost V 2 bases and J 1 base, with 15 bases left between them. This CDR3 is 17 amino acids long. Germline loops: CDR1 SGHRS, CDR2 YFSETQ. The CDR3 loop is CASSLGLLGRNTGELFF. The CDR3 DNA sequence: TGCGCCAGCAGCTTAGGACTGCTGGGTCGGAACACCGGGGAGCTGTTTTTT.

The chain employs TRBV9 and TRBJ2-3, with TRBD2 matching 9 bases. Germline V gene lookup returns CDR1 SGDLS and CDR2 YYNGEE. CDR3 size: 16 residues. V shed 0 bases, J shed 4 bases, and the junction held 6 bases outside the gene matches. The CDR3 DNA reads TGTGCCAGCAGCGTAGCGCAGCGGGAGGAAGCAGATACGCAGTATTTT. This gives the protein CASSVAQREEADTQYF.

The rearrangement uses TRBV19 and TRBJ2-7; no reliable D call. Germline CDR1 and CDR2: LNHDA and SQIVND (reference sequence). This CDR3 has 15 residues. V gave up 2 bases and J gave up 0 bases, with 11 bases separating them. The CDR3 nucleotides read TGTGCCAGTAGTATAAGGCGGCTTTACTCCTACGAGCAGTACTTC. This sequence encodes CASSIRRLYSYEQYF.

This clone was counted between two and nine times. This chain uses TRBV6-5 with TRBJ2-2; no clear D gene. Trimming removed 8 bases at V and 6 bases at J, with 4 bases between. Looked up from germline, CDR1 is MNHEY and CDR2 is SVGAGI. The CDR3 totals 10 residues. The CDR3 DNA reads TGTGCCAGCGGATCCGGGGAGCTGTTTTTT. The encoded protein is CASGSGELFF.

The chain couples TRBV4-1 to TRBJ2-2; 8 positions match TRBD2. V trimming: 4 bases; J trimming: 6 bases; junction bases outside the gene matches: 19. Looked up from germline, CDR1 is MGHRA and CDR2 is YSYEKL. The CDR3 sequence is 19 residues long. The CDR3 DNA follows: TGCGCCAGCAGCCCCCAACCGGGGGGGCGAGGATCCAAATCCGGGGAGCTGTTTTTT. Amino acids: CASSPQPGGRGSKSGELFF.

The J gene is TRBJ1-3, the V gene TRBV5-6; no clear D. The ends were cut back, 0 bases at V and 4 bases at J, with 8 bases in the middle. Germline V lookup: CDR1 SGHDT, CDR2 YYEEEE. This CDR3 has 14 residues. The chain's CDR3 is CASSLGTQGNTIYF. The DNA for the CDR3 is TGTGCCAGCAGCTTGGGGACCCAAGGAAACACCATATATTTT.

This clone was seen only a few times. The chain links TRBV19 to TRBJ2-3, with D perhaps being TRBD1 or TRBD2 (5 bases each). Germline CDR1 and CDR2: LNHDA and SQIVND (reference sequence). V lost 1 base and J lost 2, with 7 bases in between. This CDR3 is 14 amino acids long. CDR3 region: CASSIAGPTDTQYF. CDR3 bases: TGTGCCAGTAGTATAGCGGGGCCCACAGATACGCAGTATTTT.

The V gene is TRBV29-1, the J gene TRBJ2-7, with TRBD2 matching 14 bases. The germline CDR1 and CDR2 sequences are SQVTM and ANQGSEA. This CDR3 has 15 residues. J gave up 4 bases and V 5 bases, and 7 bases lay outside the gene matches. In DNA, the CDR3 is TGCAGCGTTACCGGGACTAGCGGGAGTTCGTACGAGCAGTACTTC. Its translation: CSVTGTSGSSYEQYF.

The CDR3 DNA reads as TGTGCCAGCAGCCAAGATTTCGCGGGGGGACTGAAGGCAGATACGCAGTATTTT. Translated: CASSQDFAGGLKADTQYF. The V and J genes are TRBV14 and TRBJ2-3; TRBD2 matches at 8 bases. Looked up from germline, CDR1 is SGHDN and CDR2 is FVKESK. The ends lost 0 bases at V and 4 bases at J; junction bases unmatched: 12. The CDR3 has 18 amino acids.

The chain combines TRBV5-4 with TRBJ1-2; D is undetermined. V lost 4 bases, J lost 5 bases, and 12 bases lay in between. The CDR3 totals 13 residues. Looked up from germline, CDR1 is SGHNT and CDR2 is YYREEE (reference sequence). CDR3 DNA sequence: TGTGCCAGCAGCCCGGACCGACAATATGGCTACACCTTC. It codes for CASSPDRQYGYTF.

The J gene is TRBJ2-7, the V gene TRBV18, with a weak D call TRBD2 (6 bases). The CDR3 extends over 14 amino acids. V was clipped by 6 bases and J by 2 bases, with 14 bases between them. Germline values: CDR1 KGHSH, CDR2 LQKENI. The CDR3 loop is CASSETGAAYEQYF. The CDR3 DNA sequence: TGTGCCAGCTCTGAGACGGGAGCCGCCTACGAGCAGTACTTC.